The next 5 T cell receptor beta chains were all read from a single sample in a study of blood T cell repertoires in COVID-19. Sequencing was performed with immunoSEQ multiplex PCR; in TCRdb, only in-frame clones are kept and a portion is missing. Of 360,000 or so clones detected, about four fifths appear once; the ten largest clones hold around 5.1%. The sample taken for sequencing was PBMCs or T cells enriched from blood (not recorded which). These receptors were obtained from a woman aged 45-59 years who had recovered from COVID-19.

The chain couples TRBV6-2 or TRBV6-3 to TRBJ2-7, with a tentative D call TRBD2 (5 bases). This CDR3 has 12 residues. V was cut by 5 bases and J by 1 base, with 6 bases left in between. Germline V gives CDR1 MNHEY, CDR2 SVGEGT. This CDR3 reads CASSGESYEQYF. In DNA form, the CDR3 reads TGTGCCAGCAGTGGGGAGTCCTACGAGCAGTACTTC.

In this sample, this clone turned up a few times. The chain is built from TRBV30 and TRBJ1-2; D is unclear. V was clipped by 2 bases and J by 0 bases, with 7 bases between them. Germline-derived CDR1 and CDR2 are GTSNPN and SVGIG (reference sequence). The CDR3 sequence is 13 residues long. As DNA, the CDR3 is TGTGCCTGGAGTCCCGTAACTAACTATGGCTACACCTTC. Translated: CAWSPVTNYGYTF.

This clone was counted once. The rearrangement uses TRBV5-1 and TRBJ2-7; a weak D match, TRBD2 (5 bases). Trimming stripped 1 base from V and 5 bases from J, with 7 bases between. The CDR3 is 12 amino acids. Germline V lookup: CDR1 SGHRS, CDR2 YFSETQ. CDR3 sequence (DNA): TGCGCCAGCAGCTTGCTACTAGACGAGCAGTACTTC. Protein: CASSLLLDEQYF.

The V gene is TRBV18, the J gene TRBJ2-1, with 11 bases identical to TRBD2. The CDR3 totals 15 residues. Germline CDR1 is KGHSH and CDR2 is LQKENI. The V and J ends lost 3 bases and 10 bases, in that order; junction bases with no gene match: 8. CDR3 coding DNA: TGTGCCAGCTCACCCACTAGCGGGAGTGCGCGGGAGCAGTTCTTC. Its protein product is CASSPTSGSAREQFF.

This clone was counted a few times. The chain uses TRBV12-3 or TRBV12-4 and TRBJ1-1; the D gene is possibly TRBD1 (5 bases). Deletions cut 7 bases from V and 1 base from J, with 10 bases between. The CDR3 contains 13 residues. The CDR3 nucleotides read TGTGCCAGCAAATGGGGGGGGAACACTGAAGCTTTCTTT. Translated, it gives CASKWGGNTEAFF.